Reported below is one TCR beta chain. The antigen is undetermined. The CDR3 end is not reached by the read, which stops 3 residues before it; the germline J gene fills it in. These data are taken from a study of T cells in women clearing cervical HPV infection. Overall study context: Cases' blood sampling followed lesion detection by median around 150 days (90 to 200). Regarding the study as a whole: TRBV6-7 relative abundance averaged around 0.11% in cases and 0.15% to 0.2% in controls.

Only in-frame clones appear in the TCRdb table, and some are missing; sequencing was by immunoSEQ multiplex PCR. The listing contains approximately 26,000 clones. The CDR3 has 16 residues. Germline CDR1 and CDR2: SGHRS and YFSETQ. The V and J ends lost 4 bases and 0 bases respectively, with 16 bases between them. The chain combines TRBV5-1 with TRBJ1-1, with D perhaps TRBD1 (6 bases). The sample comprised blood buffy coat. The clonotype originates from a woman aged 18 to 75 with a cervical HPV16 infection that either progressed to CIN3+ or cleared (not recorded which). CDR3 bases read: TGCGCCAGCAGCACAAGATACCAGGGGTTGAACACTGAA. Its translation: CASSTRYQGLNTE. The whole CDR3 is CASSTRYQGLNTEAFF. Filled out from reference TRBV5-1 and TRBJ1-1, the complete variable domain reads KAGVTQTPRYLIKTRGQQVTLSCSPISGHRSVSWYQQTPGQGLQFLFEYFSETQRNKGNFPGRFSGRQFSNSRSEMNVSTLELGDSALYLCASSTRYQGLNTEAFFGQGTRLTVV.